This entry describes one T cell receptor beta chain. Its specificity is unknown. CDR3 length: 16 amino acids. Unmatched junction bases numbered 9, after V lost 3 bases and J lost 2 bases. Germline CDR1 and CDR2: SNHLY and FYNNEI. The sample originates from a study of T cell repertoires in cytomegalovirus infection. The overall study: Alongside well-studied HLA-B-restricted CMV epitopes, recently identified HLA-C-restricted CMV epitopes were also used. Indications of both CMV infection and matching HLA type were provided by public TCR beta signatures.

TCRdb re-derived calls from the reads in MiXCR, one entry per CDR3 protein. The data show around 800,000 distinct CDR3 sequences, with about 31% seen just once and around 12% held by the top ten. Study-wide findings and caveats: The ex vivo response was dominated by HLA-C-restricted CMV-specific TCR beta clonotypes. Cumulative frequency of public TCR beta families picked out carriers of CMV plus the relevant HLA.

The TCR sequence derives from a human donor in good health (CMV status not recorded). Some clones in this sample may be carry-over from other donors' samples. The sequenced sample was cultured CD8+ T cells from PBMCs, obtained from culture after CMV antigen stimulation. V gene TRBV2 combines with J gene TRBJ2-7, with 8 positions matching TRBD2. The CDR3 nucleotides read TGTGCCAGCAGTGAGCCCCCCGGGAGGGAAACCTACGAGCAGTACTTC. Protein product: CASSEPPGRETYEQYF.